This T cell receptor (beta chain) was sequenced in a study of T cell clonality in common variable immunodeficiency. Study-wide results and limits: Reportedly, TCR beta sequences from common variable immunodeficiency showed fewer deletions and N-nucleotide insertions.

CDR1 is SGHVS and CDR2 is FQNEAQ in the germline V gene. The CDR3 extends over 16 amino acids. J gave up 9 bases and V 0 bases, and 7 bases lay outside the gene matches. Note on this clone: Its antigen is undetermined. The read falls 3 residues short of the CDR3 end, and the missing part is taken from the germline J gene.

Measured with immunoSEQ multiplex PCR; TCRdb has only the in-frame clones, and not every one. The specimen has 30,000 to 40,000 clones, none found just once. The specimen was peripheral blood mononuclear cells. The chain couples TRBV7-8 to TRBJ2-1; TRBD1 matches at 11 bases. This clonotype was sampled from a human donor with common variable immunodeficiency. CDR3 sequence: CASSLATGQGDGEQFF. CDR3 bases read: TGTGCCAGCAGCTTAGCGACGGGACAGGGGGACGGTGAG.